The clone carrying this T cell receptor (beta chain) showed up just a few times. The data were produced by immunoSEQ multiplex PCR, yet TCRdb's version contains in-frame clones alone and is incomplete. This table holds more than 65,000 clones, 87% found once. The sample originates from a study of PD-L1 blockade in urothelial cancer. V shed 2 bases and J 3 bases; nucleotides not matched to a gene: 5. The CDR3 consists of 15 residues. The germline V gene has CDR1 SGHNT and CDR2 YYREEE (reference sequence). The chain employs TRBV5-4 and TRBJ1-2, with 9 nucleotides matching TRBD1. The clonotype originates from a woman in her 70s with urothelial cancer. Source: PBMCs, taken around atezolizumab (anti-PD-L1) treatment. CDR3 loop: CASSFLDRGDYGYTF. The CDR3 DNA reads TGTGCCAGCAGCTTTTTGGACAGGGGCGACTATGGCTACACCTTC. Based on the CDR3 plus reference TRBV5-4 and TRBJ1-2, the full variable domain is ETGVTQSPTHLIKTRGQQVTLRCSSQSGHNTVSWYQQALGQGPQFIFQYYREEENGRGNFPPRFSGLQFPNYSSELNVNALELDDSALYLCASSFLDRGDYGYTFGSGTRLTVV.